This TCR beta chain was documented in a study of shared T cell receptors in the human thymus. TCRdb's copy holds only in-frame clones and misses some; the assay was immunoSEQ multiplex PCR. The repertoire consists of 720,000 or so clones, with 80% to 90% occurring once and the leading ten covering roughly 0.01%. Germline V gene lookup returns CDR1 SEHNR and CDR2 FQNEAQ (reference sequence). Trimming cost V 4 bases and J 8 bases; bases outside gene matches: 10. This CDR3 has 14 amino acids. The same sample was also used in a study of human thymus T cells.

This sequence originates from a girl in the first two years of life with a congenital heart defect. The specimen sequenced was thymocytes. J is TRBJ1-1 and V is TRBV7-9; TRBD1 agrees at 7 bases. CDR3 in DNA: TGTGCCAGCAGCTCGACTGCTAGGGGGCTCGAAGCTTTCTTT. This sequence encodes CASSSTARGLEAFF.